This T cell receptor beta chain was obtained from a study of cytotoxic CD8 clonotypes in ibrutinib-treated CLL. This table comes from immunoSEQ multiplex PCR, and its TCRdb copy is limited to in-frame clones, with some not included. The sample lists tens of thousands of clones; less than 70% were seen once. The V segment lost 2 bases and the J segment 2 bases; nucleotides outside the gene matches: 2. The CDR3 contains 14 residues. Germline lookup yields CDR1 ENHRY and CDR2 SYGVKD. The chain has TRBV10-3 and TRBJ2-5; 7 bases match TRBD1. This TCR was recovered from a human donor with chronic lymphocytic leukemia. The sample was PBMCs, taken after 12 months of ibrutinib treatment. The CDR3 loop is CAISEGQEQETQYF. In DNA form, the CDR3 reads TGTGCCATCAGTGAGGGACAGGAACAAGAGACCCAGTACTTC.